The 14 T cell receptor beta chains listed next were all sequenced from one sample in a study of memory CD4+ T cells and cytomegalovirus serostatus. The sort gate was single viable CD3+CD4+CD8-CD45RO+ cells for memory CD4+ T cells. The assay was immunoSEQ multiplex PCR, and TCRdb's table has in-frame clones only and misses some. The table lists around 40,000 clones, more than 75% of them singletons. Input material: memory CD4+ T cells from blood. Source of these receptors: an adult in good health and CMV-seronegative.

The chain couples TRBV9 to TRBJ2-7; D may be TRBD1 (6 bases). CDR1 and CDR2 from the germline V gene are SGDLS and YYNGEE. The CDR3 is 14 residues long. The V and J ends lost 1 base and 7 bases respectively, with 15 bases between them. Here the CDR3 reads CASSVTGTSREQYF. The CDR3 nucleotides read TGTGCCAGCAGCGTAACCGGGACAAGTAGGGAGCAGTACTTC.

The genes are TRBV6-5 and TRBJ1-1; D is possibly TRBD1 (5 bases). The CDR3 sequence is 15 residues long. V dropped 5 bases and J dropped 1 base, with 14 bases sitting between them. Germline CDR1 reads MNHEY; CDR2 reads SVGAGI. CDR3 protein: CASSPPRDGNTEAFF. In DNA form, the CDR3 reads TGTGCCAGCAGTCCCCCCCGGGACGGGAACACTGAAGCTTTCTTT.

The V and J genes are TRBV11-3 and TRBJ2-5, with 7 bases that match TRBD1. Germline trimming cut 4 bases from V and 2 bases from J; bases unmatched to any gene: 1. Germline values: CDR1 SGHNT, CDR2 YENEEA. This CDR3 comprises 13 residues. In DNA form, the CDR3 reads TGTGCCAGCAGCTGGGACAGACAAGAGACCCAGTACTTC. Translating it yields CASSWDRQETQYF.

The chain has TRBV28 and TRBJ1-5; no firm D call. V lost 4 bases to trimming and J lost 0 bases, with 13 bases between them. Germline CDR1 and CDR2: MDHEN and SYDVKM. The CDR3 contains 16 residues. The CDR3 is CASSYGSFVSNQPQHF. Written as DNA, the CDR3 is TGTGCCAGCAGTTACGGCAGTTTCGTTAGCAATCAGCCCCAGCATTTT. The entire variable domain, with the rest obtained from reference TRBV28 and TRBJ1-5, is as follows: DVKVTQSSRYLVKRTGEKVFLECVQDMDHENMFWYRQDPGLGLRLIYFSYDVKMKEKGDIPEGYSVSREKKERFSLILESASTNQTSMYLCASSYGSFVSNQPQHFGDGTRLSIL.

Worth noting for this clone: Germline and junction disagree at one end, which may indicate a read error. This chain uses TRBV10-3 with TRBJ1-1; tentative D call: TRBD1 (6 bases). From germline, CDR1 is ENHRY and CDR2 SYGVKD. The CDR3 contains 13 residues. CDR3 in DNA: TGTGCCAGCAGTTGGATACAGGGATCTGAAGCTTTCTTT. As protein: CASSWIQGSEAFF.

The genes are TRBV2 and TRBJ2-1; 12 bases match TRBD2. Per germline, CDR1 SNHLY and CDR2 FYNNEI. This CDR3 comprises 15 residues. The V and J ends lost 6 bases and 5 bases, in that order; junction bases with no gene match: 5. CDR3 region: CASRRLAGVNNEQFF. The DNA of the CDR3 is TGTGCCAGCAGGAGACTAGCGGGGGTTAACAATGAGCAGTTCTTC.

This sequence joins TRBV29-1 and TRBJ2-5, with a possible D match to TRBD1 (5 bases). Germline CDR1 reads SQVTM; CDR2 reads ANQGSEA. V lost 6 bases, J lost 4 bases, and 18 bases lay in between. The CDR3 has 14 amino acids. The CDR3 nucleotides are TGCAGCGTCAGTGCCGTAGGGCAGGGAGAGACCCAGTACTTC. Translated, it gives CSVSAVGQGETQYF.

Regarding this clone: In the same sample, other DNA sequences code for this CDR3. This CDR3 is CSASVDTQYF. CDR3 coding DNA: TGCAGTGCTTCGGTGGATACGCAGTATTTT. V and J are TRBV20-1 and TRBJ2-3; D unresolved. The V and J ends lost 5 bases and 6 bases respectively, with 6 bases between them. This CDR3 is 10 amino acids long. Per germline, CDR1 DFQATT and CDR2 SNEGSKA (reference sequence).

This clone appeared a few times. The chain links TRBV30 to TRBJ1-6; a weak D match, TRBD1 (6 bases). CDR3 size: 14 residues. V dropped 3 bases and J dropped 7 bases, with 13 bases sitting between them. Germline assignment: CDR1 GTSNPN and CDR2 SVGIG (reference sequence). CDR3: CAWRLGGDNSPLHF. The DNA for the CDR3 is TGTGCCTGGAGGTTGGGGGGCGACAATTCACCCCTCCACTTT. The full variable domain, completed using reference TRBV30 and TRBJ1-6, is SQTIHQWPATLVQPVGSPLSLECTVEGTSNPNLYWYRQAAGRGLQLLFYSVGIGQISSEVPQNLSASRPQDRQFILSSKKLLLSDSGFYLCAWRLGGDNSPLHFGNGTRLTVT.

This clone was seen only a few times. The V call is TRBV5-3, the J call TRBJ1-5; D unclear. TRBV5-3 is given ORF status, its function remaining uncertain. Trimming removed 4 bases from V and 0 bases from J, with 5 bases in between. The CDR3 runs 13 residues. CDR3 nucleotide sequence: TGTGCCAGAAGCAGGGATAGCAATCAGCCCCAGCATTTT. Its translation: CARSRDSNQPQHF.

In this sample, this clone turned up once. The V call is TRBV28, the J call TRBJ1-5; D not certain. Germline CDR1 is MDHEN and CDR2 is SYDVKM. CDR3 size: 13 residues. V was cut by 2 bases and J by 11 bases, with 13 bases left in between. For the CDR3, the DNA is TGTGCCAGCAGTTTAAGGGCAGGTATCGCCCAGCATTTT. It specifies CASSLRAGIAQHF.

The gene calls are TRBV29-1 and TRBJ1-1, with unresolved D. V was cut by 5 bases and J by 3 bases, with 7 bases left in between. CDR3 length: 11 amino acids. The V gene's germline CDR1 is SQVTM and CDR2 ANQGSEA. This CDR3 reads CSVLLYTEAFF. In DNA form, the CDR3 reads TGCAGCGTTTTATTATACACTGAAGCTTTCTTT.

The V and J genes are TRBV6-1 and TRBJ2-7; D tentatively fits TRBD1 or TRBD2 (5 bases each). Trimming stripped 4 bases from V and 5 bases from J, with 15 bases between. Germline lookup yields CDR1 MNHNS and CDR2 SASEGT. The CDR3 sequence is 14 residues long. The chain's CDR3 is CASSATGALDEQYF. CDR3 nucleotide sequence: TGTGCCAGCAGTGCGACCGGGGCCTTGGACGAGCAGTACTTC.

The chain links TRBV27 to TRBJ1-1; no definite D call. The germline V and J ends were trimmed by 3 bases and 8 bases, with 13 bases remaining between them. Germline CDR1 is MNHEY and CDR2 is SMNVEV (reference sequence). The CDR3 is 13 amino acids. CDR3 amino acids: CASSFRVGLEAFF. CDR3 DNA sequence: TGTGCCAGCAGTTTCAGAGTCGGACTGGAAGCTTTCTTT.